Detailed here is one T cell receptor (beta chain). Its cognate antigen is unknown. This CDR3 comprises 14 residues. Germline CDR1 and CDR2: MGHRA and YSYEKL. Trimming stripped 0 bases from V and 5 bases from J, with 7 bases between. This entry comes from a study of identifying expanded T cells in peripheral blood. Study-level results: Across healthy donors, higher total template counts meant significantly greater roughly two-week count variance.

No infections or other immune events were documented during collection. Generated by immunoSEQ multiplex PCR, the TCRdb table keeps only in-frame clones and is missing some. The profile covers about 89,000 clones, with about 87% appearing a single time and 4% taken by the ten largest. V gene TRBV4-1 combines with J gene TRBJ1-4, with D unresolved. The sequencing sample was made of blood. The source is a person aged 18-70 years in good health. For the CDR3, the DNA is TGCGCCAGCAGCCAAGAACGGGAAAATGAAAAACTGTTTTTT. Translated, it gives CASSQERENEKLFF.